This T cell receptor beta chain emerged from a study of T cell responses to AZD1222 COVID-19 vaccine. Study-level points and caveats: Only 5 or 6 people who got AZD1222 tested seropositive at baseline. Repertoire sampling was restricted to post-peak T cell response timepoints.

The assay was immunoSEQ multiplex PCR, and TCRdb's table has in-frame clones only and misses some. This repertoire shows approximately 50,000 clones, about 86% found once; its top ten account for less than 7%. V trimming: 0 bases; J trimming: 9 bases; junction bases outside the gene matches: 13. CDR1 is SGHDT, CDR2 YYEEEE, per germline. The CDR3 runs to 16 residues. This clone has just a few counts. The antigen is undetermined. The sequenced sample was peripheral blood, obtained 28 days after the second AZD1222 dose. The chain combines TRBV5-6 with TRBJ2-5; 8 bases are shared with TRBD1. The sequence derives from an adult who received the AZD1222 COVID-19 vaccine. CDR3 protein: CASSLVASGGGLSQYF. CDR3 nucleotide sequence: TGTGCCAGCAGCTTGGTGGCGTCAGGGGGCGGCCTTTCCCAGTACTTC.